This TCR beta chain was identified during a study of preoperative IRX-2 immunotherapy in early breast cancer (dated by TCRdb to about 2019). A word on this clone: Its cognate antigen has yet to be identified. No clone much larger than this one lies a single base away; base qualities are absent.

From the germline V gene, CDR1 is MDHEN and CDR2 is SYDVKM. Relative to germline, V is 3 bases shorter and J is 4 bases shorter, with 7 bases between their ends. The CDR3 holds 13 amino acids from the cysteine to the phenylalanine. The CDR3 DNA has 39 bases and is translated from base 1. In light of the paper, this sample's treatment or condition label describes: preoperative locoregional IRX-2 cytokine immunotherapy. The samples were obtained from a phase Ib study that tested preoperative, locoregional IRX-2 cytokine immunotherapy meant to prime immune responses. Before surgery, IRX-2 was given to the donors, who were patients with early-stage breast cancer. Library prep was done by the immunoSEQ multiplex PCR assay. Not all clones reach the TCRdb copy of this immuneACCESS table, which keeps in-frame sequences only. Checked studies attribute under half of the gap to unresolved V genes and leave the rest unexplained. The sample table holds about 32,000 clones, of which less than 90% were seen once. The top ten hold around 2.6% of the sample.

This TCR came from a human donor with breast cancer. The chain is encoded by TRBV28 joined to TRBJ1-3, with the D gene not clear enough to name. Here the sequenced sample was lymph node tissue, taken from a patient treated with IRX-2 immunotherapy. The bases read TGTGCCAGCAGTTTGGGGTACGGAAACACCATATATTTT. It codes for CASSLGYGNTIYF.